The sequence of this T cell receptor beta chain was determined in a study of cytomegalovirus exposure and HLA in healthy donors. The validation cohort, a group of more than 100 subjects, included the donors and was separate from the roughly 670-subject first cohort. Study-wide points: The investigators catalogued 150 or so TCR beta chains as cytomegalovirus-associated. In vitro confirmation showed three CMV-associated chains to be CMV antigen specific.

The CDR3 spans 16 residues. The ends were cut back, 4 bases at V and 3 bases at J, with 17 bases in the middle. Germline CDR1 and CDR2: SGDLS and YYNGEE. In the case of this clone: Its antigen is not identified.

Only in-frame clones appear in the TCRdb table, and some are missing; sequencing was by immunoSEQ multiplex PCR. The table has around 300,000 clones, approximately 86% seen once. The specimen sequenced was PBMCs. This TCR derives from a woman aged 30 to 39 in good health and CMV-seropositive. The rearrangement uses TRBV9 and TRBJ2-1; D may be TRBD1 or TRBD2 (6 bases each). CDR3 sequence reads: CASSPRGGPNYNEQFF. Here the CDR3 DNA reads TGTGCCAGCAGCCCCCGTGGGGGGCCTAACTACAATGAGCAGTTCTTC.